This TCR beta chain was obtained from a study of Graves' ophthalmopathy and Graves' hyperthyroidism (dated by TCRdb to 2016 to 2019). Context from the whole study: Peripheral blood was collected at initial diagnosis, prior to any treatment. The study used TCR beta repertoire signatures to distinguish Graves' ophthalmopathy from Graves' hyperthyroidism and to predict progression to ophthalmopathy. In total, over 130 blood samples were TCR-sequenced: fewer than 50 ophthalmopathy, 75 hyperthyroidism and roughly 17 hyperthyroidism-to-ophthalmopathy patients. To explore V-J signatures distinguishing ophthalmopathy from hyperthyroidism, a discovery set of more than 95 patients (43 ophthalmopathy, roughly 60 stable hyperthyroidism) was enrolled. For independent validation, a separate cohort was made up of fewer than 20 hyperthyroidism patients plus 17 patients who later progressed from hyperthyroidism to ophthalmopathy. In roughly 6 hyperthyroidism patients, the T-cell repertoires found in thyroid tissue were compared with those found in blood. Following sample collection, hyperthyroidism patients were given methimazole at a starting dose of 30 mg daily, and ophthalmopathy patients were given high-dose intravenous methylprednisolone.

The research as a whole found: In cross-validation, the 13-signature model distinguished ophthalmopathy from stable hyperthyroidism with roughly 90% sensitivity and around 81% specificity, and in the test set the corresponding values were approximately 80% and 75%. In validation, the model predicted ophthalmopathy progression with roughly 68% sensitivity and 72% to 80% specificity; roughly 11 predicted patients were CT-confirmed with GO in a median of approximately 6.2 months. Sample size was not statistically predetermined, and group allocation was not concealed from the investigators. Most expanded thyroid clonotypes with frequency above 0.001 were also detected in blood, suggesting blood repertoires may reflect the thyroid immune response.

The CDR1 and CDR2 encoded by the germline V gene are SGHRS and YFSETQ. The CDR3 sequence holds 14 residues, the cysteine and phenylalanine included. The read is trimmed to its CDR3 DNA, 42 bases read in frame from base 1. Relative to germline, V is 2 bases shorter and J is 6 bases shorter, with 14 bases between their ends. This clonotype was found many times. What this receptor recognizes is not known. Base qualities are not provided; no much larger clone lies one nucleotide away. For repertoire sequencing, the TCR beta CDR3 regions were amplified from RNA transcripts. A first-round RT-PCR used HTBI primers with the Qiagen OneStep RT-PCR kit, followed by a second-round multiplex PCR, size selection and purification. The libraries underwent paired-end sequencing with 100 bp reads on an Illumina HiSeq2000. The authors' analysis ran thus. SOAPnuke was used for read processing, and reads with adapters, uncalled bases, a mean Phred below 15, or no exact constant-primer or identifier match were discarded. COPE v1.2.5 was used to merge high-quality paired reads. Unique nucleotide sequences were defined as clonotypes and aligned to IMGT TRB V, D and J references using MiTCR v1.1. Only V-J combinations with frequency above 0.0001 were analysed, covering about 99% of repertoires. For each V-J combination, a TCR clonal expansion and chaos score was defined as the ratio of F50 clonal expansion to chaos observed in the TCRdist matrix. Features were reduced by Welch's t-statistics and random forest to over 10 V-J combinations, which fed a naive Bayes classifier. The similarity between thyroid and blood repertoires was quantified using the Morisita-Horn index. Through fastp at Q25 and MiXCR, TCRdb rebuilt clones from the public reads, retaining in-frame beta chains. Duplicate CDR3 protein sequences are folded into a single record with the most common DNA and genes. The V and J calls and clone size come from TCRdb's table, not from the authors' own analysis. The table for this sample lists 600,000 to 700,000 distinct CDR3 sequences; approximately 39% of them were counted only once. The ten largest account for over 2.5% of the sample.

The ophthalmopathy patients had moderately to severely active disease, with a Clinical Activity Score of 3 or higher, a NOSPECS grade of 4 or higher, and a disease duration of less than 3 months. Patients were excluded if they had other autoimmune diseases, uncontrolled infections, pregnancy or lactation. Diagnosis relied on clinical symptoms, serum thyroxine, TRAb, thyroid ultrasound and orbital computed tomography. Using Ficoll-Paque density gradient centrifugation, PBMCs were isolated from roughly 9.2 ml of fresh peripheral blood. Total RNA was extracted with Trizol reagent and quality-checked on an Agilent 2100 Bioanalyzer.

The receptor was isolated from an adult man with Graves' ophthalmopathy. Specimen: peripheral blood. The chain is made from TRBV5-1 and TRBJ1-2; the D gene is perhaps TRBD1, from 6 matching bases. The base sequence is TGCGCCAGCAGCTTTACACAGGGAAGCAATGGCTACACCTTC. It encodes CASSFTQGSNGYTF.